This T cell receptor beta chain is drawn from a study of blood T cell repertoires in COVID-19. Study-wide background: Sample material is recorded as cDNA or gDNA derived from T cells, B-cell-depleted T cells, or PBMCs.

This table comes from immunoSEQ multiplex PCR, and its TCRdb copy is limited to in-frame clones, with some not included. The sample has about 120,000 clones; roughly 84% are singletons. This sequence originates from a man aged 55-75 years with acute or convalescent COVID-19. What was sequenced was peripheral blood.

CDR3 coding DNA: TGCGCCAGCAGCTTGAGAGGACAGGGAGGAGATGGCTACACCTTC. Translation: CASSLRGQGGDGYTF. The rearrangement links TRBV5-1 to TRBJ1-2; 8 nucleotides agree with TRBD1. CDR1 and CDR2 from the germline V gene are SGHRS and YFSETQ. Trimming at V came to 1 base and at J to 6 bases, leaving 8 bases not matched to a gene. This CDR3 region has 15 residues.